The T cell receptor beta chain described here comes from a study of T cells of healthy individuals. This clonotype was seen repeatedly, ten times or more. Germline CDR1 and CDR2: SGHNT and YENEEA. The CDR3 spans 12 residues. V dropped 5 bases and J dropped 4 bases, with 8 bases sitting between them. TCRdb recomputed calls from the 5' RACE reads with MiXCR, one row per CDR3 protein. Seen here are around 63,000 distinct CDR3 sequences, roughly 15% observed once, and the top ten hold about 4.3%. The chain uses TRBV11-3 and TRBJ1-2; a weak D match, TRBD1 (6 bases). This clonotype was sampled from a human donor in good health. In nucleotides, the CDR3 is TGTGCCAGCAGCGCGGACAGCTATGGCTACACCTTC. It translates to CASSADSYGYTF.